This is a list of T cell receptor beta chains from one sample in a study of cytomegalovirus exposure and HLA in healthy donors. Measured with immunoSEQ multiplex PCR; TCRdb has only the in-frame clones, and not every one. The data show about 170,000 clones, with about 81% seen just once and approximately 1.5% held by the top ten. Sequenced: PBMCs. Source of these receptors: a girl aged 10 to 17 in good health and CMV-seropositive. CDR3s include the opening cysteine and the closing phenylalanine or tryptophan. Each record gives: J gene, clone size, V gene, D gene, CDR3 protein, CDR3 DNA. D genes are given only for firm matches. Rows give clone size only sometimes, using once, few, many, or a class for an expanded clone.

J: TRBJ1-3; size: -; V: TRBV7-9; D: -; CDR3: CASSFLGSTGNTIYF; DNA: TGTGCCAGCAGCTTTTTGGGGAGCACTGGAAACACCATATATTTT
J: TRBJ2-5; size: once; V: TRBV30; D: -; CDR3: CAWSVRRTVQETQYF; DNA: TGTGCCTGGAGTGTTCGGAGGACAGTCCAAGAGACCCAGTACTTC
J: TRBJ1-1; size: -; V: TRBV27; D: TRBD1; CDR3: CASSLGTGGFKGTEAFF; DNA: TGTGCCAGCAGTCTAGGGACAGGGGGTTTTAAGGGCACTGAAGCTTTCTTT
J: TRBJ1-1; size: few; V: TRBV30; D: TRBD1; CDR3: CAWRTGGVTEAFF; DNA: TGTGCCTGGAGGACAGGGGGGGTCACTGAAGCTTTCTTT
J: TRBJ2-3; size: -; V: TRBV6-1; D: -; CDR3: CASSELDYTQYF; DNA: TGTGCCAGCAGTGAACTGGACTATACGCAGTATTTT
J: TRBJ1-5; size: -; V: TRBV27; D: TRBD1; CDR3: CASSLTGGDNQPQHF; DNA: TGTGCCAGCAGTTTGACAGGGGGGGACAATCAGCCCCAGCATTTT
J: TRBJ1-1; size: -; V: TRBV7-3; D: -; CDR3: CASSPETGRTEAFF; DNA: TGTGCCAGCAGCCCTGAGACAGGAAGGACTGAAGCTTTCTTT
J: TRBJ2-5; size: -; V: TRBV9; D: -; CDR3: CASSVEARKETQYF; DNA: TGTGCCAGCAGCGTAGAGGCGAGGAAAGAGACCCAGTACTTC
J: TRBJ2-7; size: -; V: TRBV30; D: TRBD2; CDR3: CAWSPPPTSGSRSYEQYF; DNA: TGTGCCTGGAGTCCACCCCCCACTAGCGGGAGCCGCTCCTACGAGCAGTACTTC
J: TRBJ1-2; size: -; V: TRBV10-3; D: -; CDR3: CAISPPVSNGGYPF; DNA: TGTGCCATCAGTCCGCCAGTCTCAAATGGGGGCTACCCCTTC